This entry lists 6 T cell receptor beta chains sequenced from one sample in a study of molecular identifiers for immune sequencing clone quantification. Via MiXCR, TCRdb re-called the PCR reads, giving one row per CDR3 protein. The table shows nearly 650,000 distinct CDR3 sequences, with less than 30% occurring only once. Sequenced material: naive CD8+ T cells from blood, with Jurkat cell RNA spiked in. As to subset: FACS-sorted CD8+CD4-CCR7+CD45RA+ naive T cells. The receptors were gathered from a human donor in good health. Some libraries in this study had Jurkat cell RNA spiked in.

The V call is TRBV2, the J call TRBJ1-2, with 9 bases identical to TRBD1. V dropped 4 bases and J dropped 6; count of bases not matched to a gene: 3. In germline, CDR1 is SNHLY, CDR2 FYNNEI. The CDR3 consists of 13 residues. For the CDR3, the DNA is TGTGCCAGCAGTGCGGGACAGGGCAATGGCTACACCTTC. Protein: CASSAGQGNGYTF.

The V gene is TRBV24-1, the J gene TRBJ2-7; 9 nucleotides line up with TRBD1. The CDR3 sequence is 14 residues long. Germline V gene data show CDR1 as KGHDR and CDR2 as SFDVKD. Trimming cost V 10 bases and J 2 bases; bases outside gene matches: 8. In DNA form, the CDR3 reads TGTGCCACTTCAGCCGGGACAGGGCCCTACGAGCAGTACTTC. This sequence encodes CATSAGTGPYEQYF.

Concerning this clonotype itself: Since a much larger clone is just one base distant, this may be a read error. This chain links TRBV7-9 with TRBJ2-3; 10 nucleotides match TRBD1. Germline V gene sequence: CDR1 SEHNR, CDR2 FQNEAQ (reference sequence). The CDR3 is 15 amino acids. CDR3 region: CASSPRDRGTDPQYF. Here the CDR3 DNA reads TGTGCCAGCAGTCCCAGGGACAGGGGCACAGATCCGCAGTATTTT.

This clonotype was counted only a few times. The gene calls are TRBV12-3 or TRBV12-4 and TRBJ2-7, with 7 nucleotides matching TRBD2. The CDR3 totals 16 residues. J was trimmed by 1 base and V by 2 bases; bases with no gene match: 8. CDR3 DNA: TGTGCCAGCAGTTTAAAGGCGGGGGAGTTTTCCTACGAGCAGTACTTC. It specifies CASSLKAGEFSYEQYF.

This clonotype was observed many times. This chain connects TRBV4-3 to TRBJ2-5; D is perhaps TRBD1 (5 bases). Germline V gives CDR1 LGHNA, CDR2 YSLEER. The CDR3 contains 15 residues. V dropped 0 bases and J dropped 5 bases, with 13 bases sitting between them. As DNA, the CDR3 is TGCGCCAGCAGCCAAGAATCCGGCAGGGCCGAGACCCAGTACTTC. Translation: CASSQESGRAETQYF.

This clonotype occurred a few times. The chain is built from TRBV27 and TRBJ2-7, with 7 bases identical to TRBD1. The CDR3 covers 14 residues. CDR1 and CDR2 from the germline V gene are MNHEY and SMNVEV (reference sequence). The V gene end was trimmed by 6 bases and the J gene end by 3 bases; junction bases not matched to a gene: 8. The CDR3: CASRDVTGNYEQYF. CDR3 bases: TGTGCCAGCAGAGATGTGACAGGGAACTACGAGCAGTACTTC.